Reported below is one TCR beta chain. The antigen remains undetermined. This entry comes from a study of cytomegalovirus exposure and HLA in healthy donors. Study overall: In terms of ancestry, the Caucasian-associated cluster contained around four fifths of the 350 to 450 genotyped donors.

General study points: Further analysis was carried out later, and it showed several of the most significant clusters appearing linked to common viral pathogens.

It was with 60 Vbeta and 13 Jbeta primers that the PCR ran. The assay was immunoSEQ multiplex PCR, and TCRdb's table has in-frame clones only and misses some. The top ten clones hold 1.6% of a sample with roughly 120,000 clones, about 69% of them seen once. This clonotype was sampled from a woman aged 18 to 35 in good health and CMV-seronegative. The sequenced material came from PBMCs.

The CDR3 reads CASTNVDRANEKLFF. CDR3 in DNA: TGTGCCAGCACTAACGTAGACAGGGCGAATGAAAAACTGTTTTTT. This sequence joins TRBV2 and TRBJ1-4; 7 bases agree with TRBD1. Germline CDR1 and CDR2: SNHLY and FYNNEI. CDR3 length: 15 amino acids. V dropped 7 bases and J dropped 5; count of bases not matched to a gene: 10.